The entry below describes one T cell receptor (beta chain). The antigen is unknown. TCRdb's copy holds only in-frame clones and misses some; the assay was immunoSEQ multiplex PCR. Of almost 55,000 clones detected, 85% to 95% appear once; the ten largest clones hold less than 6.5%. The ends were cut back, 1 base at V and 1 base at J, with 15 bases in the middle. The CDR3 runs to 17 residues. Per the germline V gene, CDR1 is SGHTS and CDR2 is YDEGEE. These data are taken from a study of early stage breast cancer tumors. General study points: Compared with adjacent normal breast tissue, tumors showed about 2.5-fold greater T cell density and higher clonality. Blood repertoires resembled normal breast more than tumor.

Sequencing used blood. The chain links TRBV5-8 to TRBJ1-5; D is possibly TRBD1 (6 bases). The origin of this receptor is a person between 65 and 80 years old with breast cancer. The CDR3 coding sequence is TGTGCCAGCAGCTTGTTCGGGGGGCGTGGGAGCAATCAGCCCCAGCATTTT. This gives the protein CASSLFGGRGSNQPQHF.